A selection of T cell receptor beta chains follows, all from one sample in a study of identical twins. TCRdb re-called the 5' RACE reads with MiXCR, one entry per CDR3 protein. The top ten hold 2.9% of the sample, which has roughly 480,000 distinct CDR3 sequences, 24% seen once. These data are also associated with another study on T cells expressing NK-cell markers.

Sequenced sample: CD4+ T cells sorted from blood. The source of these receptors is a woman younger than 35 in good health. The CDR3 runs from the conserved cysteine through the conserved F or W. Each record gives: V gene, clone size, J gene, D gene, CDR3 protein, CDR3 DNA. The D gene is left open where the match is weak. Size values are once, few and many counts, or a class for expanded clones, and some rows have none.

v_gene: TRBV6-6; abundance: few; j_gene: TRBJ2-7; d_gene: -; CDR3aa: CASSPLVLYEQYF; CDR3nt: TGTGCCAGCAGTCCCCTGGTCCTCTACGAGCAGTACTTC
v_gene: TRBV7-3; abundance: many; j_gene: TRBJ1-5; d_gene: -; CDR3aa: CASSQSSGQPQHF; CDR3nt: TGTGCCAGCAGCCAATCCTCAGGACAGCCCCAGCATTTT
v_gene: TRBV5-1; abundance: -; j_gene: TRBJ2-1; d_gene: TRBD2; CDR3aa: CAGSLSSGYYNEQFF; CDR3nt: TGCGCCGGCAGCTTGTCTAGCGGGTACTACAATGAGCAGTTCTTC
v_gene: TRBV4-3; abundance: -; j_gene: TRBJ2-3; d_gene: TRBD2; CDR3aa: CASSQDPRGGGTDTQYF; CDR3nt: TGCGCCAGCAGCCAAGATCCCCGGGGAGGGGGCACAGATACGCAGTATTTT
v_gene: TRBV29-1; abundance: -; j_gene: TRBJ2-7; d_gene: TRBD2; CDR3aa: CSVTGGDYEQYF; CDR3nt: TGCAGCGTTACGGGGGGGGACTACGAGCAGTACTTC
v_gene: TRBV10-3; abundance: few; j_gene: TRBJ2-1; d_gene: -; CDR3aa: CAISESGTSSYNEQFF; CDR3nt: TGTGCCATCAGTGAGTCAGGTACCAGCTCCTACAATGAGCAGTTCTTC
v_gene: TRBV20-1; abundance: few; j_gene: TRBJ1-1; d_gene: -; CDR3aa: CSAQDAPDGEAFF; CDR3nt: TGCAGTGCTCAGGACGCACCCGATGGTGAAGCTTTCTTT
v_gene: TRBV12-3/TRBV12-4; abundance: -; j_gene: TRBJ2-2; d_gene: -; CDR3aa: CASSFWDNTGELFF; CDR3nt: TGTGCCAGCAGTTTTTGGGATAACACCGGGGAGCTGTTTTTT
v_gene: TRBV20-1; abundance: few; j_gene: TRBJ1-6; d_gene: -; CDR3aa: CSAREKDIYAPLHF; CDR3nt: TGCAGTGCTAGAGAGAAGGACATATATGCACCCCTCCACTTT
v_gene: TRBV27; abundance: -; j_gene: TRBJ1-5; d_gene: -; CDR3aa: CASSATRGGNQPQHF; CDR3nt: TGTGCCAGCAGCGCCACACGAGGTGGCAATCAGCCCCAGCATTTT
v_gene: TRBV15; abundance: few; j_gene: TRBJ2-2; d_gene: -; CDR3aa: CATSRVSTTGELFF; CDR3nt: TGTGCCACCAGCAGAGTCTCGACCACCGGGGAGCTGTTTTTT
v_gene: TRBV7-2; abundance: few; j_gene: TRBJ1-3; d_gene: -; CDR3aa: CASSYQRGGSGNTIYF; CDR3nt: TGTGCCAGCAGCTACCAACGGGGGGGCTCTGGAAACACCATATATTTT
v_gene: TRBV5-1; abundance: few; j_gene: TRBJ2-3; d_gene: -; CDR3aa: CASSLGRMEDTQYF; CDR3nt: TGCGCCAGCAGCTTGGGCCGAATGGAGGATACGCAGTATTTT
v_gene: TRBV3-1; abundance: -; j_gene: TRBJ1-2; d_gene: -; CDR3aa: CASSHKRDRDFGGGYTF; CDR3nt: TGTGCCAGCAGCCATAAGCGCGATCGGGACTTCGGTGGTGGCTACACCTTC
v_gene: TRBV20-1; abundance: -; j_gene: TRBJ2-7; d_gene: TRBD1; CDR3aa: CSASIQGAPYEQYF; CDR3nt: TGCAGTGCTAGTATTCAGGGGGCCCCCTACGAGCAGTACTTC
v_gene: TRBV6-1; abundance: -; j_gene: TRBJ2-1; d_gene: TRBD2; CDR3aa: CASKGLADTYNEQFF; CDR3nt: TGTGCCAGCAAAGGACTAGCGGACACCTACAATGAGCAGTTCTTC
v_gene: TRBV5-1; abundance: many; j_gene: TRBJ2-1; d_gene: TRBD2; CDR3aa: CASSLRVAGTNEQFF; CDR3nt: TGCGCCAGCAGCTTGAGGGTAGCGGGAACCAATGAGCAGTTCTTC
v_gene: TRBV20-1; abundance: few; j_gene: TRBJ1-2; d_gene: TRBD1; CDR3aa: CSATQPRGDYGYTF; CDR3nt: TGCAGTGCCACGCAGCCCAGGGGGGACTATGGCTACACCTTC
v_gene: TRBV5-1; abundance: -; j_gene: TRBJ1-1; d_gene: -; CDR3aa: CASSDPRGVGTEAFF; CDR3nt: TGCGCCAGCAGCGACCCCCGGGGGGTAGGAACTGAAGCTTTCTTT
v_gene: TRBV11-2; abundance: -; j_gene: TRBJ2-7; d_gene: -; CDR3aa: CASSLDGLARDEQYF; CDR3nt: TGTGCCAGCAGCTTAGATGGTCTCGCGCGGGACGAGCAGTACTTC
v_gene: TRBV10-3; abundance: once; j_gene: TRBJ2-2; d_gene: TRBD1; CDR3aa: CAIMGQGSTGELFF; CDR3nt: TGTGCCATCATGGGACAGGGAAGCACCGGGGAGCTGTTTTTT
v_gene: TRBV20-1; abundance: few; j_gene: TRBJ2-5; d_gene: -; CDR3aa: CSASTGEETQYF; CDR3nt: TGCAGTGCTAGTACAGGCGAAGAGACCCAGTACTTC
v_gene: TRBV7-2; abundance: -; j_gene: TRBJ2-7; d_gene: -; CDR3aa: CASSLDDPGEQYF; CDR3nt: TGTGCCAGCAGCTTAGACGATCCGGGTGAGCAGTACTTC
v_gene: TRBV7-2; abundance: few; j_gene: TRBJ2-1; d_gene: TRBD2; CDR3aa: CASSLGLAEANEQFF; CDR3nt: TGTGCCAGCAGCTTAGGTCTAGCGGAGGCCAATGAGCAGTTCTTC
v_gene: TRBV7-9; abundance: -; j_gene: TRBJ1-1; d_gene: -; CDR3aa: CASSIDFNTEAFF; CDR3nt: TGTGCCAGCAGCATCGACTTTAACACTGAAGCTTTCTTT
v_gene: TRBV6-2/TRBV6-3; abundance: -; j_gene: TRBJ1-2; d_gene: -; CDR3aa: CASRWGYYGYTF; CDR3nt: TGTGCCAGCCGCTGGGGGTACTATGGCTACACCTTC
v_gene: TRBV15; abundance: few; j_gene: TRBJ1-1; d_gene: -; CDR3aa: CATSRVPGEGEAFF; CDR3nt: TGTGCCACCAGCAGAGTTCCAGGGGAGGGTGAAGCTTTCTTT
v_gene: TRBV20-1; abundance: -; j_gene: TRBJ2-5; d_gene: -; CDR3aa: CSASRRTDPETQYF; CDR3nt: TGCAGTGCCAGTAGGAGGACAGATCCCGAGACCCAGTACTTC